One and the same sample provided the 21 T cell receptor beta chains below, sequenced in a study of CD8+ T cells in alopecia areata. Extracted from the samples, RNA was reverse transcribed into cDNA to serve as the sequencing template. Clones were read by immunoSEQ multiplex PCR, and TCRdb kept only the in-frame ones, dropping some. The sample consists of 140,000 to 150,000 clones, roughly 50% of them appearing once. The specimen sequenced was CD4+ T cells sorted from blood. The receptors were sampled from a human donor with alopecia areata.

This clone turned up a few times. The chain is built from TRBV19 and TRBJ2-1, with 13 bases identical to TRBD2. With V trimmed by 4 bases and J by 4 bases, 1 base remained unmatched. Per the germline V gene, CDR1 is LNHDA and CDR2 is SQIVND (reference sequence). CDR3 size: 15 residues. CDR3 region: CASSKGLAGYNEQFF. DNA of the CDR3: TGTGCCAGTAGTAAGGGACTAGCGGGATACAATGAGCAGTTCTTC.

The rearrangement joins TRBV7-3 to TRBJ2-7; D gene ambiguous. Germline V gene data show CDR1 as SGHTA and CDR2 as FQGTGA. This CDR3 is built from 14 residues. The V and J ends lost 3 bases and 1 base respectively, with 10 bases between them. CDR3 in amino acids: CASSLTPSSYEQYF. The CDR3 bases are TGTGCCAGCAGCTTGACTCCCTCTTCCTACGAGCAGTACTTC.

This clone was counted only a few times. The chain couples TRBV25-1 to TRBJ2-7, with a tentative D call TRBD1 (5 bases). CDR3 size: 13 residues. The V gene lost 5 bases and the J gene lost 0 bases, with 8 bases spanning the gap. Germline assignment: CDR1 MGHDK and CDR2 SYGVNS. Written as DNA, the CDR3 is TGTGCCAGCAGTAAGGGGTACTCCTACGAGCAGTACTTC. This gives the protein CASSKGYSYEQYF.

The genes are TRBV5-4 and TRBJ1-5; unclear D gene. Trimming shortened V by 1 base and J by 1 base, and 6 bases separated the two germline ends. CDR1 and CDR2 from the germline V gene are SGHNT and YYREEE (reference sequence). The CDR3 contains 14 residues. As DNA, the CDR3 is TGTGCCAGCAGCTTGCATATGAGCAATCAGCCCCAGCATTTT. Protein product: CASSLHMSNQPQHF. Variable domain in full (rest from reference TRBV5-4 and TRBJ1-5): ETGVTQSPTHLIKTRGQQVTLRCSSQSGHNTVSWYQQALGQGPQFIFQYYREEENGRGNFPPRFSGLQFPNYSSELNVNALELDDSALYLCASSLHMSNQPQHFGDGTRLSIL.

The chain is built from TRBV2 and TRBJ2-7; 8 nucleotides match TRBD1. Germline CDR1 SNHLY, CDR2 FYNNEI. The CDR3 is 12 residues long. V shed 8 bases and J 4 bases; nucleotides not matched to a gene: 4. CDR3 DNA sequence: TGTGCCAGCGGACAGGGTTGGTACGAGCAGTACTTC. Translated: CASGQGWYEQYF.

This clone was seen more than once but under ten times. The chain carries TRBV29-1 and TRBJ1-2; D is ambiguous. This CDR3 region has 13 residues. CDR1 is SQVTM, CDR2 ANQGSEA, per germline. Trimming took 7 bases from V and 8 from J, leaving 20 bases between them. CDR3 in DNA: TGCAGCGCGTTGAGGTTGAGCGGAGGGGGCTACACCTTC. Translating it yields CSALRLSGGGYTF. Variable domain in full (rest from reference TRBV29-1 and TRBJ1-2): SAVISQKPSRDICQRGTSLTIQCQVDSQVTMMFWYRQQPGQSLTLIATANQGSEATYESGFVIDKFPISRPNLTFSTLTVSNMSPEDSSIYLCSALRLSGGGYTFGSGTRLTVV.

This clone was seen only a few times. The chain is built from TRBV19 and TRBJ1-2; a possible D gene is TRBD1 (6 bases). From germline, CDR1 is LNHDA and CDR2 SQIVND (reference sequence). Deletions cut 4 bases from V and 3 bases from J, with 6 bases between. The CDR3 has 12 residues. The CDR3 reads CASSNRDYGYTF. CDR3 nucleotides: TGTGCCAGTAGTAACAGGGACTATGGCTACACCTTC.

This clone has a single count. CDR3 region: CASSYRTQSNGYTF. The CDR3 DNA sequence: TGTGCCAGCAGTTACCGGACGCAATCGAATGGCTACACCTTC. This rearrangement joins TRBV6-5 to TRBJ1-2; D call uncertain. The germline V gene has CDR1 MNHEY and CDR2 SVGAGI. The V and J ends lost 2 bases and 6 bases respectively, with 13 bases between them. This CDR3 is 14 amino acids long.

This sequence joins TRBV7-2 and TRBJ2-1; 14 bases line up with TRBD2. Looked up from germline, CDR1 is SGHTA and CDR2 is FQGNSA. The V and J ends lost 4 bases and 4 bases, in that order; junction bases with no gene match: 3. The CDR3 totals 16 residues. CDR3 protein: CASSYRLAGGYNEQFF. DNA for the CDR3: TGTGCCAGCAGCTACCGACTAGCGGGAGGGTACAATGAGCAGTTCTTC.

The chain combines TRBV14 with TRBJ2-1; no clear D gene. The germline CDR1 and CDR2 sequences are SGHDN and FVKESK. This CDR3 is built from 11 residues. V gave up 3 bases and J gave up 7 bases, with 4 bases separating them. The CDR3 nucleotides read TGTGCCAGCAGCCATCGGAATGAGCAGTTCTTC. Its translation: CASSHRNEQFF.

The sample holds a few counts of this clone. The chain carries TRBV6-5 and TRBJ2-7, with D unresolved. The V end lost 4 bases, the J end lost 0 bases, and 7 bases lay between the germline ends. This CDR3 contains 13 residues. The germline gives CDR1 MNHEY, CDR2 SVGAGI. The CDR3 loop reads CASSSPHSYEQYF. The CDR3 DNA follows: TGTGCCAGCAGTTCGCCTCACTCCTACGAGCAGTACTTC.

This clone was counted a few times. J is TRBJ1-1 and V is TRBV5-1; weak D call: TRBD1 (6 bases). Germline lookup yields CDR1 SGHRS and CDR2 YFSETQ. The CDR3 spans 16 residues. V lost 0 bases, J lost 2 bases, and 14 bases lay in between. The CDR3 protein is CASSLAQGYLNTEAFF. Here the CDR3 DNA reads TGCGCCAGCAGCTTGGCTCAGGGGTACCTTAACACTGAAGCTTTCTTT.

V and J are TRBV10-3 and TRBJ2-1; unclear D gene. V gave up 2 bases and J gave up 4 bases, with 6 bases separating them. The CDR3 extends over 13 amino acids. CDR1 is ENHRY and CDR2 is SYGVKD in the germline V gene. The CDR3 DNA sequence: TGTGCCATCAGTGAGGGAAGATACAATGAGCAGTTCTTC. This encodes CAISEGRYNEQFF.

This chain connects TRBV11-2 to TRBJ2-7; no reliable D call. CDR1 and CDR2 from the germline V gene are SGHAT and FQNNGV. This CDR3 region has 14 residues. V gave up 6 bases and J gave up 2 bases, with 14 bases separating them. The CDR3 coding sequence is TGTGCCAGCAGAGCCCCTGGCAGGACCTACGAGCAGTACTTC. It yields the protein CASRAPGRTYEQYF. Together with reference TRBV11-2 and TRBJ2-7, the CDR3 gives the full variable domain: EAGVAQSPRYKIIEKRQSVAFWCNPISGHATLYWYQQILGQGPKLLIQFQNNGVVDDSQLPKDRFSAERLKGVDSTLKIQPAKLEDSAVYLCASRAPGRTYEQYFGPGTRLTVT.

The chain carries TRBV4-1 and TRBJ2-5; maybe TRBD1 (6 bases). CDR3 length: 14 residues. The germline CDR1 and CDR2 sequences are MGHRA and YSYEKL. V lost 5 bases and J lost 4, with 14 bases in between. The CDR3 loop is CASSRTALIETQYF. CDR3 coding DNA: TGCGCCAGCAGCAGGACAGCTTTGATAGAGACCCAGTACTTC.

This rearrangement joins TRBV27 to TRBJ2-5, with 7 bases fitting TRBD2. The J call may be wrong; the DNA end is better matched by TRBJ2-7. This CDR3 spans 16 amino acids. Germline CDR1 reads MNHEY; CDR2 reads SMNVEV (reference sequence). The CDR3 DNA reads as TGTGCCAGCAGTTTCTCCGGGGTAGCGGGCCCCTACGAGCAGTACTTC. Amino acids: CASSFSGVAGPYEQYF.

The chain recombines TRBV29-1 with TRBJ1-2; D ambiguous. There are 13 residues in the CDR3. Germline V gene sequence: CDR1 SQVTM, CDR2 ANQGSEA. The V gene lost 5 bases and the J gene lost 4 bases, with 14 bases spanning the gap. CDR3 bases: TGCAGCGTTCAAGGCAGTCCTTTCTATGGCTACACCTTC. Encoded protein: CSVQGSPFYGYTF.

The chain has TRBV5-1 and TRBJ2-1, with D possibly matching TRBD2 (5 bases). This CDR3 comprises 13 residues. The V end was cut by 0 bases, the J end by 10 bases, with 11 bases between. CDR1 is SGHRS, CDR2 YFSETQ, per germline. The CDR3 sequence is CASSLGTAWEQFF. The CDR3 DNA reads as TGCGCCAGCAGCTTGGGGACTGCTTGGGAGCAGTTCTTC.

This clone was counted a few times. The rearrangement uses TRBV29-1 and TRBJ2-7; D call uncertain. Germline CDR1 is SQVTM and CDR2 is ANQGSEA. The CDR3 spans 18 residues. V lost 6 bases and J lost 1, with 28 bases in between. CDR3 residues: CSVTSAVTKGSVSYEQYF. Here the CDR3 DNA reads TGCAGCGTCACCAGCGCGGTGACAAAGGGATCGGTATCCTACGAGCAGTACTTC.

This clone was observed a few times. The J gene is TRBJ2-3, the V gene TRBV7-3; D uncertain. The length of the CDR3 is 14 residues. V lost 5 bases to trimming and J lost 4 bases, with 13 bases between them. From germline, CDR1 is SGHTA and CDR2 FQGTGA. This CDR3 reads CASSRGYTSDTQYF. The CDR3 bases are TGTGCCAGCAGCCGAGGATACACCTCAGATACGCAGTATTTT.

This clone showed up just a few times. The chain is built from TRBV19 and TRBJ2-1, with 14 positions matching TRBD2. In germline, CDR1 is LNHDA, CDR2 SQIVND (reference sequence). The trim removed 3 bases at V and 6 bases at J, leaving 13 bases unmatched. The CDR3 has 19 amino acids. The CDR3 nucleotides read TGTGCCAGTAGTATTTCGCGACTAGCGGGAGGGACTACAATCAATGAGCAGTTCTTC. Translating it yields CASSISRLAGGTTINEQFF. Filled out from reference TRBV19 and TRBJ2-1, the complete variable domain reads DGGITQSPKYLFRKEGQNVTLSCEQNLNHDAMYWYRQDPGQGLRLIYYSQIVNDFQKGDIAEGYSVSREKKESFPLTVTSAQKNPTAFYLCASSISRLAGGTTINEQFFGPGTRLTVL.